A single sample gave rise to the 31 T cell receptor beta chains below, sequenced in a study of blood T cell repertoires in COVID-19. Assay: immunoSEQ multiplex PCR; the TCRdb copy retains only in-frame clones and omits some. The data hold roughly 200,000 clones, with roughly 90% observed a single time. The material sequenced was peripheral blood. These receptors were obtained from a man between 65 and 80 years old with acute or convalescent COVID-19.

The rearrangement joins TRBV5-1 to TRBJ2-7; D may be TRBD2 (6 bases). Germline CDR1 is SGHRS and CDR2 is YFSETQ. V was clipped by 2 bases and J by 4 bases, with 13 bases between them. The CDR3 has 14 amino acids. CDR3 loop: CASSFEAGRYEQYF. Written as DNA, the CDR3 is TGCGCCAGCAGCTTTGAGGCAGGGAGGTACGAGCAGTACTTC.

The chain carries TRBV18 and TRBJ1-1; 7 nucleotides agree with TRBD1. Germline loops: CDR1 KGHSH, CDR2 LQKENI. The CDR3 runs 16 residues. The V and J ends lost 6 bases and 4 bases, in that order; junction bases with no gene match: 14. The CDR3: CASSPAVGTVGTEAFF. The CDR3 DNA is TGTGCCAGCTCCCCCGCGGTTGGGACAGTGGGCACTGAAGCTTTCTTT.

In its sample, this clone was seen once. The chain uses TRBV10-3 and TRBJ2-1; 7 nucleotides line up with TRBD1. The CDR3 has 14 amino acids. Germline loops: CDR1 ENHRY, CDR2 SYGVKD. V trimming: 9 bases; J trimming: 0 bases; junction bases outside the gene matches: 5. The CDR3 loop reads CAIGGQRSYNEQFF. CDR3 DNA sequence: TGTGCCATAGGGGGACAGCGCTCCTACAATGAGCAGTTCTTC.

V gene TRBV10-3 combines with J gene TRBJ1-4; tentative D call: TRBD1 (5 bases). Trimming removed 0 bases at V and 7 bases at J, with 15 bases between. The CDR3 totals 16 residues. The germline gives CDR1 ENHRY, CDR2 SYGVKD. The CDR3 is CAISESVSGKVEKLFF. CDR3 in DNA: TGTGCCATCAGTGAGTCGGTATCAGGGAAAGTTGAAAAACTGTTTTTT.

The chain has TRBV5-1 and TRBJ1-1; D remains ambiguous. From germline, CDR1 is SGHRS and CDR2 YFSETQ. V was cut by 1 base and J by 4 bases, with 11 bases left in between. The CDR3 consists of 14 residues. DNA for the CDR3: TGCGCCAGCAGCTTGCCCAGTTCAGGCACTGAAGCTTTCTTT. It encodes CASSLPSSGTEAFF.

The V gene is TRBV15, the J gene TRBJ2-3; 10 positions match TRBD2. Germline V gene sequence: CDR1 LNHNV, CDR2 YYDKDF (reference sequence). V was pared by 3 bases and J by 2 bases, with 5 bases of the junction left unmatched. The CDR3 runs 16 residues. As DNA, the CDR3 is TGTGCCACCAGCAGGGGGACTAGCGTTTTCACAGATACGCAGTATTTT. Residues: CATSRGTSVFTDTQYF.

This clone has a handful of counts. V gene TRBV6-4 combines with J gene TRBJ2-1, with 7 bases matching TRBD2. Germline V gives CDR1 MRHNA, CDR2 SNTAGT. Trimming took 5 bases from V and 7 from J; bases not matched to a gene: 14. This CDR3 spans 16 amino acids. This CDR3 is CASSPSSGTPGNEQFF. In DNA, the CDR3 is TGTGCCAGCAGTCCTTCCAGCGGGACCCCTGGGAATGAGCAGTTCTTC.

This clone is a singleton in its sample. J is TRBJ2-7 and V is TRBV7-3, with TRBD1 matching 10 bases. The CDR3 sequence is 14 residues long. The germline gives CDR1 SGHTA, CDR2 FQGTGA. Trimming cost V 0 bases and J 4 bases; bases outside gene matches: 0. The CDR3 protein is CASSLTGQGYEQYF. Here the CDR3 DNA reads TGTGCCAGCAGCTTAACGGGACAGGGGTACGAGCAGTACTTC.

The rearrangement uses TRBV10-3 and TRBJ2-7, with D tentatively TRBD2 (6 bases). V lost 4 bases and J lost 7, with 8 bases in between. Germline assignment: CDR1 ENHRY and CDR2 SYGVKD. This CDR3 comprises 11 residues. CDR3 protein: CAISASAEQYF. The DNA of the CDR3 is TGTGCCATCAGTGCTAGCGCGGAGCAGTACTTC.

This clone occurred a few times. This CDR3 is CATSDQDRGVNQPQHF. The CDR3, as DNA: TGTGCCACCAGTGATCAGGACAGGGGGGTCAATCAGCCCCAGCATTTT. V gene TRBV24-1 combines with J gene TRBJ1-5, with TRBD1 matching 10 bases. Germline V CDR1 and CDR2: KGHDR, SFDVKD. There are 16 residues in the CDR3. V shed 3 bases, J shed 3 bases, and the junction held 4 bases outside the gene matches.

DNA of the CDR3: TGTGCCAGCAGAACCCGGACTAGCGGAAACAATGAGCAGTTCTTC. It translates to CASRTRTSGNNEQFF. The chain employs TRBV6-5 and TRBJ2-1; 10 bases match TRBD2. Germline V gene sequence: CDR1 MNHEY, CDR2 SVGAGI. V was clipped by 6 bases and J by 5 bases; unmatched bases: 7. This CDR3 comprises 15 residues.

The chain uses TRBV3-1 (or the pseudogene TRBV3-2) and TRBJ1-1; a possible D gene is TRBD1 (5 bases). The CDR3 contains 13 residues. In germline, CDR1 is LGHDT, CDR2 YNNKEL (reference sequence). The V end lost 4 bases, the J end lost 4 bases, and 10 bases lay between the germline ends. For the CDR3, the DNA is TGTGCCAGCAGCCTGGGGGGAATCACTGAAGCTTTCTTT. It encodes CASSLGGITEAFF.

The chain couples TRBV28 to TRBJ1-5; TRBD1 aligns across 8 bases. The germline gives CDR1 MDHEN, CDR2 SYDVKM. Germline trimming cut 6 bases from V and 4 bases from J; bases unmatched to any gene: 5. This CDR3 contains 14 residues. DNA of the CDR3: TGTGCCAGCAGCGCGGACAGGGTAAATCAGCCCCAGCATTTT. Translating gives CASSADRVNQPQHF.

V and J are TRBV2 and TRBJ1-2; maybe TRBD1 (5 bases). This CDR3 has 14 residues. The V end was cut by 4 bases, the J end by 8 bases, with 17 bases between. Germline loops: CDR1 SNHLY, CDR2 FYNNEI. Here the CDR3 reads CASSVGQGAEGYTF. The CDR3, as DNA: TGTGCCAGCAGTGTTGGGCAGGGCGCGGAGGGCTACACCTTC.

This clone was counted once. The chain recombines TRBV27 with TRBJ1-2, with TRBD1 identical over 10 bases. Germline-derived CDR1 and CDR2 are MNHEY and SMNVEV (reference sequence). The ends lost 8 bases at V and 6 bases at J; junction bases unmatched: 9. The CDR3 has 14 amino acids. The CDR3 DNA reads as TGTGCCAGCGGGATTCCCGGGACAGGGGATGGCTACACCTTC. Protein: CASGIPGTGDGYTF.

The chain's CDR3 is CATSRESGTGLRRDGTGTQYF. CDR3 nucleotide sequence: TGTGCCACCAGCAGAGAATCCGGGACTGGTCTAAGGCGGGACGGGACGGGGACGCAGTATTTT. The chain couples TRBV15 to TRBJ2-3, with D perhaps TRBD2 (6 bases). V lost 0 bases to trimming and J lost 9 bases, with 34 bases between them. Germline CDR1 and CDR2: LNHNV and YYDKDF (reference sequence). This CDR3 comprises 21 residues.

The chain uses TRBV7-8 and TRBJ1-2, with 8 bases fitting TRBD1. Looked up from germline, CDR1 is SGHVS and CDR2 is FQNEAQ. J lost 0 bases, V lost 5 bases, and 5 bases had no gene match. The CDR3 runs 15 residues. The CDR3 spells CASSPGDRSNYGYTF. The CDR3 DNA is TGTGCCAGCAGCCCGGGGGACAGGTCTAACTATGGCTACACCTTC.

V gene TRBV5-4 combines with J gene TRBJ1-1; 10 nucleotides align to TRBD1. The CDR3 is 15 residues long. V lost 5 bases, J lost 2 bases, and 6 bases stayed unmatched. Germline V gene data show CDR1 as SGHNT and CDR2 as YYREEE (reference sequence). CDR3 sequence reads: CASSSDRGPNTEAFF. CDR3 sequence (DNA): TGTGCCAGCAGTTCCGACAGGGGGCCTAACACTGAAGCTTTCTTT. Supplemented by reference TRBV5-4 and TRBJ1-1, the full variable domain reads ETGVTQSPTHLIKTRGQQVTLRCSSQSGHNTVSWYQQALGQGPQFIFQYYREEENGRGNFPPRFSGLQFPNYSSELNVNALELDDSALYLCASSSDRGPNTEAFFGQGTRLTVV.

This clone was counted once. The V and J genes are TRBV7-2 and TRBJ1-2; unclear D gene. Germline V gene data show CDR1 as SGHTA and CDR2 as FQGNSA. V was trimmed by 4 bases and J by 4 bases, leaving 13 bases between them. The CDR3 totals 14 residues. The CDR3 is CASSYRERTYGYTF. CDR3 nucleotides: TGTGCCAGCAGCTACCGGGAGCGAACCTATGGCTACACCTTC.

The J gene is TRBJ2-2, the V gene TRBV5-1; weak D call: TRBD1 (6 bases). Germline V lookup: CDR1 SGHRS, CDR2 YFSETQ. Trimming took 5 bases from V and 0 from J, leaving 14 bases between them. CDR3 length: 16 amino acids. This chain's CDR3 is CASRFWGQTNTGELFF. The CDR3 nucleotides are TGCGCCAGCAGATTCTGGGGACAAACGAACACCGGGGAGCTGTTTTTT. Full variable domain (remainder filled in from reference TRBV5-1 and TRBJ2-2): KAGVTQTPRYLIKTRGQQVTLSCSPISGHRSVSWYQQTPGQGLQFLFEYFSETQRNKGNFPGRFSGRQFSNSRSEMNVSTLELGDSALYLCASRFWGQTNTGELFFGEGSRLTVL.

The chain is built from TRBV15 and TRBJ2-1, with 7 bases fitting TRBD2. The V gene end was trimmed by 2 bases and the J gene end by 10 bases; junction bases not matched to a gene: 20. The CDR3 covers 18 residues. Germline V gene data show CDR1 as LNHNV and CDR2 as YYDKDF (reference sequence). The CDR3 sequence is CATSRNVALRETGSEQFF. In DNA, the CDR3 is TGTGCCACCAGCAGAAATGTCGCGTTGCGGGAGACGGGGTCGGAGCAGTTCTTC.

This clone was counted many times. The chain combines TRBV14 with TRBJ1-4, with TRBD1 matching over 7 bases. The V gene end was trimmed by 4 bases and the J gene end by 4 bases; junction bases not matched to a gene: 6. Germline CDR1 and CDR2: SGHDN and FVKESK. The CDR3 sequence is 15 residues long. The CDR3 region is CASSLRTGGNEKLFF. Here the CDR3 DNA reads TGTGCCAGCAGCCTTCGGACAGGCGGTAATGAAAAACTGTTTTTT.

CDR3 DNA: TGCAGCTTGGGACAGGCCCTTGGCTACACCTTC. This encodes CSLGQALGYTF. This chain connects TRBV20-1 to TRBJ1-2; the match to TRBD1 covers 8 bases. Germline CDR1 reads DFQATT; CDR2 reads SNEGSKA (reference sequence). This CDR3 has 11 residues.

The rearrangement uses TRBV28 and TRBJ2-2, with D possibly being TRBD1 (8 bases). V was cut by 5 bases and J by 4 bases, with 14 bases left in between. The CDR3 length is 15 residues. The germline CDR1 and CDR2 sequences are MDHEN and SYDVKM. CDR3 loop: CASSTTGGGTGELFF. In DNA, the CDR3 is TGTGCCAGCAGTACCACAGGGGGGGGCACCGGGGAGCTGTTTTTT.

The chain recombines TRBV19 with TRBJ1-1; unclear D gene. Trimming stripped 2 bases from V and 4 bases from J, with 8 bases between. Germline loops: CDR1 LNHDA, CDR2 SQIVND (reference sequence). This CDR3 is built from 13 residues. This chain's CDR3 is CASSIWTGTEAFF. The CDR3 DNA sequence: TGTGCCAGTAGTATATGGACTGGCACTGAAGCTTTCTTT.

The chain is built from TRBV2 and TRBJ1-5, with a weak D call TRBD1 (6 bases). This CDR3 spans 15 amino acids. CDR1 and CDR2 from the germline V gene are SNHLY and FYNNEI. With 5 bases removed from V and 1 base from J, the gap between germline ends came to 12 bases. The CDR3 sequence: CASSTGGGSNQPQHF. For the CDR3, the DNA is TGTGCCAGCAGTACGGGGGGGGGCAGCAATCAGCCCCAGCATTTT.

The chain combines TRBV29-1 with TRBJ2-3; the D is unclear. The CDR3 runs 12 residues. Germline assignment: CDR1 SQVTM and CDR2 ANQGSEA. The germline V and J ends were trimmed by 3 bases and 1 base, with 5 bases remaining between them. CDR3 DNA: TGCAGCGTTGACCCTCGCACAGATACGCAGTATTTT. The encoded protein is CSVDPRTDTQYF.

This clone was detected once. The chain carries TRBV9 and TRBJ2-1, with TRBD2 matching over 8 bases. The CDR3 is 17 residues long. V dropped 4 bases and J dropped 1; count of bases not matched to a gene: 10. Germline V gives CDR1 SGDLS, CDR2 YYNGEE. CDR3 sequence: CASSTRASGLSYNEQFF. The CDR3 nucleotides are TGTGCCAGCAGCACTCGGGCTAGCGGGCTATCCTACAATGAGCAGTTCTTC. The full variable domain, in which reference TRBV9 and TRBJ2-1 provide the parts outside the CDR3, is DSGVTQTPKHLITATGQRVTLRCSPRSGDLSVYWYQQSLDQGLQFLIQYYNGEERAKGNILERFSAQQFPDLHSELNLSSLELGDSALYFCASSTRASGLSYNEQFFGPGTRLTVL.

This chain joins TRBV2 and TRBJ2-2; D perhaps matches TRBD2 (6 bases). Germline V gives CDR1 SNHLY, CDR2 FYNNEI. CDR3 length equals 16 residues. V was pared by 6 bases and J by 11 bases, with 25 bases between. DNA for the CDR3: TGTGCCAGCAGGAGAGGCCAGGTCCCGGGGACTGAAGAGCTGTTTTTT. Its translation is CASRRGQVPGTEELFF.

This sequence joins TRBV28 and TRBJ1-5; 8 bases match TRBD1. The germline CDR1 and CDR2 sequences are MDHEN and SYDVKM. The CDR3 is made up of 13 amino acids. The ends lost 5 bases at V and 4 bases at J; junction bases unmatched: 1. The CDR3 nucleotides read TGTGCCAGCAGTCAGGGGGCGAATCAGCCCCAGCATTTT. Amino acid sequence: CASSQGANQPQHF. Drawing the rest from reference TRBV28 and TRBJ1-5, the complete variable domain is DVKVTQSSRYLVKRTGEKVFLECVQDMDHENMFWYRQDPGLGLRLIYFSYDVKMKEKGDIPEGYSVSREKKERFSLILESASTNQTSMYLCASSQGANQPQHFGDGTRLSIL.

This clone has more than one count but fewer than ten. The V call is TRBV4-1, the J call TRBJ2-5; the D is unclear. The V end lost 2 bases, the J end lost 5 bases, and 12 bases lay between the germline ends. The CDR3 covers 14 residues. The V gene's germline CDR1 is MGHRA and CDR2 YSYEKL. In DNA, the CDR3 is TGCGCCAGCAGCCAAATAATTGGCCAGGAGACCCAGTACTTC. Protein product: CASSQIIGQETQYF.